This TCR beta chain was sequenced for a study of blood T cells in healthy people across ages. Findings of the study overall: Strong correlation linked observed beta diversity and percent naive T cells. Donor CMV infection status was unknown, possibly confounding age-related changes in expanded clonotypes.

Total RNA was extracted at no less than 6 micrograms per sample. This CDR3 spans 16 amino acids. Germline assignment: CDR1 SGHVS and CDR2 FQNEAQ. About this clonotype itself: What it binds is unknown.

A second roughly 6 to 12 cycle PCR used barcoded and J-beta primers. Tags on each cDNA molecule came from a template-switch adaptor with 12 random nucleotides. TCRdb reprocessed the 5' RACE reads with MiXCR, giving one entry per CDR3 protein. Of about 1.8 million distinct CDR3 sequences listed, around half were seen once; the top ten hold approximately 2.1%. The rearrangement uses TRBV7-8 and TRBJ2-4; 11 nucleotides agree with TRBD2. With the DNA end fitting TRBJ2-7 better, the J assignment may be wrong. The source is a woman between 35 and 50 years old in good health. Sequencing was carried out using blood. CDR3 loop: CASSSASGGPTYEQYF. Written as DNA, the CDR3 is TGTGCCAGCAGCTCAGCTAGCGGGGGGCCAACCTACGAGCAGTACTTC.